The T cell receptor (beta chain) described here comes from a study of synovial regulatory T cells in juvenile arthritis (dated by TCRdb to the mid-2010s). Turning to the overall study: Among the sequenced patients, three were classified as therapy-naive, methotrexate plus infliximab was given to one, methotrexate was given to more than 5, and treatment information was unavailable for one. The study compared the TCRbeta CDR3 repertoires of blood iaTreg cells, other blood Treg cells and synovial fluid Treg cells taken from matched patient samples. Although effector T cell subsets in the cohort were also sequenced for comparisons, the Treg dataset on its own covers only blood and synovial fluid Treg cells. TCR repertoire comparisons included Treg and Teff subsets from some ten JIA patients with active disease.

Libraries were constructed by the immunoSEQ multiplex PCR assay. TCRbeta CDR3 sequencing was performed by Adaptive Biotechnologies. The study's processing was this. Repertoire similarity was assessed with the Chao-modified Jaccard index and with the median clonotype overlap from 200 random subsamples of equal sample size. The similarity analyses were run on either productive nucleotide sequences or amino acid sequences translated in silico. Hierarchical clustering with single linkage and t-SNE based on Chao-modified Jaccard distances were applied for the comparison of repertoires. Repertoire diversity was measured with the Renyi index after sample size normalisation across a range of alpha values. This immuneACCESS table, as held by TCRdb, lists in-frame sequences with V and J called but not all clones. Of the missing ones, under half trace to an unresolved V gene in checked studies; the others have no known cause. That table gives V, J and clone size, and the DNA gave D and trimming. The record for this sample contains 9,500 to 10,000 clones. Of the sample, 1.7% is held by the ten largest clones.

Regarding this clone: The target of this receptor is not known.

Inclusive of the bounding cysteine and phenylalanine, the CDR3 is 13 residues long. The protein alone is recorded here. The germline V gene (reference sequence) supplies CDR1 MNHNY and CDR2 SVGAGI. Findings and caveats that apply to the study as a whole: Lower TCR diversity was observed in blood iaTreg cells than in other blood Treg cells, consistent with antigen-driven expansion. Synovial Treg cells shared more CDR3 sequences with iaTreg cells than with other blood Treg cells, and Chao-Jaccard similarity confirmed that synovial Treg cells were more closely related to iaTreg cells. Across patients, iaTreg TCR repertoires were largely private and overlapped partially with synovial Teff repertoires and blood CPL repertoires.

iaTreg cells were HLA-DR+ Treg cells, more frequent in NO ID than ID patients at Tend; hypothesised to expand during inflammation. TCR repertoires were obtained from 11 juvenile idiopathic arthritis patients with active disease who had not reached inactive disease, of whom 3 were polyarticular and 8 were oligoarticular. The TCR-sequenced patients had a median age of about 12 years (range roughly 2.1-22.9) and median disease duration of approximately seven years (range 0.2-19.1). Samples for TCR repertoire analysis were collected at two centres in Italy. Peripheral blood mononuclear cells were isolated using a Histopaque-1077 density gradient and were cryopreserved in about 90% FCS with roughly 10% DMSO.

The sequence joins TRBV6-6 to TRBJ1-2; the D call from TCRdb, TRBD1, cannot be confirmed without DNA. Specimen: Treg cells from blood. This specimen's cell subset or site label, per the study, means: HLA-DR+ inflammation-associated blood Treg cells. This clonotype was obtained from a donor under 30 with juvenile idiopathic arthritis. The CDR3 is CATKTGKGYGYTF.